Detailed here is one T cell receptor beta chain. The trim removed 7 bases at V and 4 bases at J, leaving 15 bases unmatched. The CDR3 has 19 amino acids. The germline V gene has CDR1 ENHRY and CDR2 SYGVKD. Original processing notes: For nucleated cells, counts were estimated from reference gene primer amplification. Sequencing was performed with immunoSEQ multiplex PCR; in TCRdb, only in-frame clones are kept and a portion is missing. Clone size and the V and J calls come from that table; the DNA yielded D and trimming. This sample has 270,000 or so clones, with about nine tenths found just once. This specimen belongs to a study of blood T cell repertoires in COVID-19.

The specimen was peripheral blood. The receptor was isolated from a woman aged 40 to 50 who had recovered from COVID-19. The chain is built from TRBV10-3 and TRBJ2-1; the match to TRBD2 covers 14 bases. The CDR3 DNA reads as TGTGCCATCACGGATGAATGGCCGGGACTAGCGGGAGATTACAATGAGCAGTTCTTC. This encodes CAITDEWPGLAGDYNEQFF.